Given below is one T cell receptor beta chain in context. Its antigen remains unidentified. This entry comes from a study of cytomegalovirus exposure and HLA in healthy donors. Regarding the study as a whole: The study found most TCR sequences rare, yet found some public TCRs in many donors. According to the study, 150 to 200 TCR beta chains were cytomegalovirus-associated.

With 11 bases removed from V and 6 bases from J, the gap between germline ends came to 22 bases. In germline, CDR1 is MDHEN, CDR2 SYDVKM. The CDR3 is made up of 14 amino acids. Data came from immunoSEQ multiplex PCR; TCRdb stores just in-frame clones and leaves some out. The repertoire consists of 75,000 to 95,000 clones, with approximately 96% occurring once and the leading ten covering more than 0.65%. This receptor was obtained from a man younger than 35 in good health and CMV-seronegative. This chain links TRBV28 with TRBJ1-1; D may be TRBD1 (5 bases). Input material: PBMCs. CDR3 in amino acids: CACKTQGWVAEAFF. CDR3 nucleotide sequence: TGTGCCTGCAAGACCCAGGGTTGGGTCGCTGAAGCTTTCTTT. Combining the CDR3 with reference TRBV28 and TRBJ1-1 gives the whole variable domain DVKVTQSSRYLVKRTGEKVFLECVQDMDHENMFWYRQDPGLGLRLIYFSYDVKMKEKGDIPEGYSVSREKKERFSLILESASTNQTSMYLCACKTQGWVAEAFFGQGTRLTVV.